This record covers a single T cell receptor beta chain. The sample belongs to a study of blood T cell repertoires in COVID-19. Only in-frame clones appear in the TCRdb table, and some are missing; sequencing was by immunoSEQ multiplex PCR. The sample holds approximately 54,000 clones, 85% to 90% seen once. Sequenced material: peripheral blood. The clonotype comes from an elderly man with active COVID-19.

This CDR3 is CASSYSRDTQYF. CDR3 sequence (DNA): TGTGCCAGCAGTTACTCGAGAGATACGCAGTATTTT. The rearrangement joins TRBV6-5 to TRBJ2-3; D is uncertain. The CDR3 covers 12 residues. The V and J ends lost 0 bases and 5 bases respectively, with 3 bases between them. Germline CDR1 is MNHEY and CDR2 is SVGAGI.